What follows are 23 T cell receptor beta chains derived from one specimen sequenced in a study of vaccination and CD4 T cells after COVID-19. The treatment is: roughly 11-day PBMC culture with coronavirus spike peptide pools or control peptides (ViraFEST assay). At the Johns Hopkins FTIC core, DNA taken from cultured CD4+ T cells was sequenced by way of the Oncomine TCR Beta short-read assay. TCRdb recomputed calls from the PCR reads with MiXCR, one row per CDR3 protein. The sample shows about 15,000 distinct CDR3 sequences, 20% to 25% of them seen only once. The antigens these receptors bind are not known. The sample consisted of CD4+ T cells from blood, cultured in vitro, taken before SARS-CoV-2 vaccination. The receptors were gathered from a human donor who received a COVID-19 vaccine.

The chain uses TRBV18 and TRBJ1-3; D not certain. Germline V gives CDR1 KGHSH, CDR2 LQKENI. Between the trimmed V and J ends, which lost 8 bases and 3 bases, there was a span of 23 bases. The CDR3 has 17 residues. The CDR3 DNA sequence: TGTGCCAGCAAAAATTCGCTTTGGACGCGAGATGGAAACACCATATATTTT. It yields the protein CASKNSLWTRDGNTIYF.

The rearrangement links TRBV5-6 to TRBJ2-7, with D possibly being TRBD1 (5 bases). With 0 bases removed from V and 6 bases from J, the gap between germline ends came to 16 bases. The CDR3 extends over 15 amino acids. The germline V gene has CDR1 SGHDT and CDR2 YYEEEE. This CDR3 is CASSLEFRQGLEQYF. DNA of the CDR3: TGTGCCAGCAGCTTGGAATTCCGGCAGGGTCTCGAGCAGTACTTC.

This clonotype qualifies as medium-sized (0.01 to 0.1%). The chain recombines TRBV7-2 with TRBJ1-1; D remains ambiguous. In germline, CDR1 is SGHTA, CDR2 FQGNSA. V lost 4 bases and J 5 bases, leaving 17 bases between the germline ends. The CDR3 spans 15 residues. As DNA, the CDR3 is TGTGCCAGCAGCTCCTACAGCGAGGAGGGTACTGAAGCTTTCTTT. Its protein is CASSSYSEEGTEAFF.

The genes are TRBV9 and TRBJ2-6; D gene ambiguous. Germline V CDR1 and CDR2: SGDLS, YYNGEE. This CDR3 spans 17 amino acids. V lost 0 bases and J 2 bases, leaving 12 bases between the germline ends. The chain's CDR3 is CASSVGMGGAGANVLTF. The CDR3 DNA follows: TGTGCCAGCAGCGTAGGTATGGGTGGTGCTGGGGCCAACGTCCTGACTTTC.

The chain carries TRBV5-4 and TRBJ1-1, with 11 bases lining up with TRBD1. This CDR3 contains 18 residues. Germline loops: CDR1 SGHNT, CDR2 YYREEE (reference sequence). V gave up 3 bases and J gave up 1 base; unmatched junction bases: 11. CDR3 nucleotides: TGTGCCAGCAGCTCGGACAGGGGGCTGGTTGGGAGGAACACTGAAGCTTTCTTT. Protein product: CASSSDRGLVGRNTEAFF.

This clonotype was detected a few times. This chain links TRBV4-1 with TRBJ2-3; tentatively, D is TRBD1 (5 bases). Trimming stripped 1 base from V and 0 bases from J, with 11 bases between. Germline CDR1 MGHRA, CDR2 YSYEKL. CDR3 length equals 16 residues. CDR3 protein: CASSQGVTASTDTQYF. DNA of the CDR3: TGCGCCAGCAGCCAAGGGGTGACAGCTAGCACAGATACGCAGTATTTT.

This clonotype was detected only a few times. The rearrangement joins TRBV19 to TRBJ2-1; D gene ambiguous. With 3 bases removed from V and 2 bases from J, the gap between germline ends came to 14 bases. The CDR3 spans 16 residues. Germline CDR1 is LNHDA and CDR2 is SQIVND (reference sequence). This CDR3 reads CASSISRNRPYNEQFF. In DNA, the CDR3 is TGTGCCAGTAGTATTAGCCGGAATCGACCCTACAATGAGCAGTTCTTC.

The chain uses TRBV25-1 and TRBJ1-4; D gene unclear. V dropped 3 bases and J dropped 7 bases, with 15 bases sitting between them. The CDR3 covers 15 residues. Per germline, CDR1 MGHDK and CDR2 SYGVNS. The CDR3 DNA is TGTGCCAGCAGTGATACGTCGGACGCCGGTGAAAAACTGTTTTTT. Translation: CASSDTSDAGEKLFF.

This clonotype was seen a few times. The genes are TRBV20-1 and TRBJ1-2; no firm D call. The CDR3 runs to 12 residues. Trimming stripped 5 bases from V and 1 base from J, with 8 bases between. CDR1 and CDR2 from the germline V gene are DFQATT and SNEGSKA (reference sequence). The CDR3 DNA is TGCAGTGCTTGGGCCATTAACTATGGCTACACCTTC. It codes for CSAWAINYGYTF.

V and J are TRBV6-1 and TRBJ2-7; 9 bases line up with TRBD1. Trimming at V came to 3 bases and at J to 2 bases, leaving 11 bases not matched to a gene. Per the germline V gene, CDR1 is MNHNS and CDR2 is SASEGT. There are 17 residues in the CDR3. The CDR3 region is CASSEGLTGQGPYEQYF. In DNA, the CDR3 is TGTGCCAGCAGTGAGGGCCTTACGGGACAGGGACCCTACGAGCAGTACTTC.

This clonotype occurred a few times. The chain uses TRBV19 and TRBJ1-1; D may be TRBD1 (5 bases). CDR3 length: 14 residues. In germline, CDR1 is LNHDA, CDR2 SQIVND (reference sequence). V was clipped by 4 bases and J by 10 bases, with 19 bases between them. For the CDR3, the DNA is TGTGCCAGTAGTAGTCAGGGACCTGGCGGAGGAGCTTTCTTT. It yields the protein CASSSQGPGGGAFF.

The chain links TRBV12-3 or TRBV12-4 to TRBJ2-1; possibly TRBD2 for D (6 bases). The CDR3 extends over 16 amino acids. V lost 1 base, J lost 9 bases, and 19 bases lay in between. The CDR3 nucleotides are TGTGCCAGCAGTTTAGTGCCCAGCGGGCGAGGTGGTGAGCAGTTCTTC. Its translation: CASSLVPSGRGGEQFF.

This clonotype has a handful of counts. The rearrangement joins TRBV2 to TRBJ1-5, with 10 bases lining up with TRBD1. The germline V gene has CDR1 SNHLY and CDR2 FYNNEI. With V trimmed by 8 bases and J by 6 bases, 10 bases remained unmatched. The CDR3 sequence is 15 residues long. CDR3 in DNA: TGTGCCAGCGAATTCGACAGGGGGCATGGTCAGCCCCAGCATTTT. Its protein product is CASEFDRGHGQPQHF.

The chain uses TRBV5-1 and TRBJ1-2; D call uncertain. Germline CDR1 is SGHRS and CDR2 is YFSETQ. V was clipped by 1 base and J by 8 bases, with 15 bases between them. The CDR3 is 14 residues long. The CDR3 protein is CASSLIMGAGGYTF. The CDR3 region has the DNA TGCGCCAGCAGCTTGATTATGGGCGCGGGGGGCTACACCTTC. Based on the CDR3 plus reference TRBV5-1 and TRBJ1-2, the full variable domain is KAGVTQTPRYLIKTRGQQVTLSCSPISGHRSVSWYQQTPGQGLQFLFEYFSETQRNKGNFPGRFSGRQFSNSRSEMNVSTLELGDSALYLCASSLIMGAGGYTFGSGTRLTVV.

This clonotype was counted only a few times. The V and J genes are TRBV28 and TRBJ1-6, with D possibly TRBD1 on 5 matching bases. The germline V gene has CDR1 MDHEN and CDR2 SYDVKM. The CDR3 consists of 14 residues. V shed 4 bases and J shed 7 bases, with 11 bases lying between them. CDR3 protein: CASSSGGLNSPLHF. The CDR3 nucleotides read TGTGCCAGCAGTTCGGGGGGGTTGAATTCACCCCTCCACTTT. Full variable domain (outside the CDR3, taken from reference TRBV28 and TRBJ1-6): DVKVTQSSRYLVKRTGEKVFLECVQDMDHENMFWYRQDPGLGLRLIYFSYDVKMKEKGDIPEGYSVSREKKERFSLILESASTNQTSMYLCASSSGGLNSPLHFGNGTRLTVT.

The V call is TRBV12-3 or TRBV12-4, the J call TRBJ1-1; D is ambiguous. V was pared by 6 bases and J by 2 bases, with 13 bases between. The CDR3 contains 14 residues. The CDR3 loop reads CASRSRGGNTEAFF. Here the CDR3 DNA reads TGTGCCAGCAGATCCCGGGGAGGCAACACTGAAGCTTTCTTT.

This clonotype was detected only a few times. The gene calls are TRBV25-1 and TRBJ2-3, with 10 bases matching TRBD2. The germline gives CDR1 MGHDK, CDR2 SYGVNS. The CDR3 loop spans 17 amino acids. V trimming: 4 bases; J trimming: 4 bases; junction bases outside the gene matches: 11. CDR3 sequence reads: CASSVISGGPGADTQYF. CDR3 bases: TGTGCCAGCAGTGTGATTAGCGGGGGGCCCGGTGCAGATACGCAGTATTTT.

This clonotype has just a few counts. The genes are TRBV5-1 and TRBJ1-1; 8 bases agree with TRBD1. Germline CDR1 SGHRS, CDR2 YFSETQ. The CDR3 runs to 16 residues. The junction had 5 bases not matched to a gene; V was cut back by 0 bases and J by 1 base. Written as DNA, the CDR3 is TGCGCCAGCAGCTTGGCCTCAGGGGGCAGGAACACTGAAGCTTTCTTT. It specifies CASSLASGGRNTEAFF.

This clonotype was picked up one time. The rearrangement uses TRBV29-1 and TRBJ1-2; D is unclear. The CDR3 extends over 12 amino acids. V was trimmed by 6 bases and J by 4 bases, leaving 12 bases between them. Germline V CDR1 and CDR2: SQVTM, ANQGSEA. This CDR3 is CSVIGDRYGYTF. The CDR3 DNA follows: TGCAGCGTGATTGGGGATCGCTATGGCTACACCTTC.

A note on this clonotype: A much larger clonotype is one base distant, so this may be a read error. The CDR3: CASSRGTPTDTQYF. The CDR3 nucleotides read TGTGCCAGCAGCCGGGGCACTCCTACAGATACGCAGTATTTT. The rearrangement uses TRBV7-2 and TRBJ2-3; either TRBD1 or TRBD2 may fit D (5 bases each). V was clipped by 5 bases and J by 3 bases, with 12 bases between them. The germline V gene has CDR1 SGHTA and CDR2 FQGNSA. The CDR3 extends over 14 amino acids.

The chain carries TRBV10-2 and TRBJ2-3; D is uncertain. V lost 3 bases and J 6 bases, leaving 10 bases between the germline ends. This CDR3 is built from 13 residues. CDR1 WSHSY and CDR2 SAAADI come from the germline V gene. The DNA for the CDR3 is TGCGCCAGCAGTGAAAACATCGGTGATACGCAGTATTTT. Protein sequence: CASSENIGDTQYF.

The chain couples TRBV19 to TRBJ1-1; 7 bases agree with TRBD1. Germline CDR1 and CDR2: LNHDA and SQIVND (reference sequence). V was clipped by 6 bases and J by 1 base; unmatched bases: 5. This CDR3 spans 14 amino acids. The CDR3 region has the DNA TGTGCCAGTAGAATCAGGGGGACGAACACTGAAGCTTTCTTT. This encodes CASRIRGTNTEAFF.

The chain carries TRBV7-9 and TRBJ1-1; TRBD1 aligns across 10 bases. The CDR3 sequence is 19 residues long. Per germline, CDR1 SEHNR and CDR2 FQNEAQ (reference sequence). J was trimmed by 3 bases and V by 5 bases; bases with no gene match: 18. The CDR3 loop reads CASSRYAARQGARDTEAFF. The CDR3 bases are TGTGCCAGCAGCCGCTACGCGGCAAGACAGGGGGCTAGAGACACTGAAGCTTTCTTT.